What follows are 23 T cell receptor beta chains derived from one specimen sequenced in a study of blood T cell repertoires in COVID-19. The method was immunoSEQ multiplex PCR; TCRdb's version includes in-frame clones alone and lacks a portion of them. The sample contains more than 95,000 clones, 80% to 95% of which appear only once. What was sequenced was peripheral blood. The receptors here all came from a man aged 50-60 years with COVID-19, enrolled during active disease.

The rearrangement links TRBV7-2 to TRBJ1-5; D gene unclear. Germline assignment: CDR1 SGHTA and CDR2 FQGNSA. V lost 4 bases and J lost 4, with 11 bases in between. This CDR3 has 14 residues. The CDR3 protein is CASSSLGANQPQHF. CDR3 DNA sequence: TGTGCCAGCAGCTCCCTAGGAGCTAATCAGCCCCAGCATTTT.

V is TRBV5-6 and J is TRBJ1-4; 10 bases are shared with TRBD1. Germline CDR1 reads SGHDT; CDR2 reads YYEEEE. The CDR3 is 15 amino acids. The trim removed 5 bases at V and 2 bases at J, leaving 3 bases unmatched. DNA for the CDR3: TGTGCCAGCAGACGGACAGGGGGGACTAATGAAAAACTGTTTTTT. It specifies CASRRTGGTNEKLFF.

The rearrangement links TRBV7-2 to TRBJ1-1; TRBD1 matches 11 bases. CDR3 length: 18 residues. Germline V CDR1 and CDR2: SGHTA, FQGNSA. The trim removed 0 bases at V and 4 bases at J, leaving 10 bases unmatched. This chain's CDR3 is CASSLAGTGGPRGTEAFF. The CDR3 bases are TGTGCCAGCAGCTTAGCTGGGACAGGGGGGCCCCGGGGCACTGAAGCTTTCTTT.

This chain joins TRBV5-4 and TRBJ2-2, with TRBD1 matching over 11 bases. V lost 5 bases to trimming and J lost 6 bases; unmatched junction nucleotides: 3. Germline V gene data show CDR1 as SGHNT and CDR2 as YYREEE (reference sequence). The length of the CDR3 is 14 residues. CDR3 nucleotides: TGTGCCAGCAGAGGGACAGGGGGGGCCGGGGAGCTGTTTTTT. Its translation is CASRGTGGAGELFF.

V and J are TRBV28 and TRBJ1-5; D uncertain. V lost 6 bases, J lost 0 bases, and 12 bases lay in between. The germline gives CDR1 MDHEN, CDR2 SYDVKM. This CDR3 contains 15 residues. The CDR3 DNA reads TGTGCCAGCAGGATAGGAGCCTATAGCAATCAGCCCCAGCATTTT. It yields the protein CASRIGAYSNQPQHF.

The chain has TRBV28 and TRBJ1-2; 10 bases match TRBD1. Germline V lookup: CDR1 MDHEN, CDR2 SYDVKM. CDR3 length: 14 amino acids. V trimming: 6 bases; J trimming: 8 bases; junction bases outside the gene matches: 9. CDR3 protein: CASRPGQGLEGYTF. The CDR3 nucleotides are TGTGCCAGCAGGCCGGGACAGGGGCTCGAGGGCTACACCTTC.

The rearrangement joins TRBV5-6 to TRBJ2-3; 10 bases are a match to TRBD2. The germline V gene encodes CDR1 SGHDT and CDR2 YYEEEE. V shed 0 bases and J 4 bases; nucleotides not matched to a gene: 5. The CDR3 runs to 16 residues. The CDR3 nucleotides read TGTGCCAGCAGCTTGGCAACTAGCGGGATTTCAGATACGCAGTATTTT. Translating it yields CASSLATSGISDTQYF.

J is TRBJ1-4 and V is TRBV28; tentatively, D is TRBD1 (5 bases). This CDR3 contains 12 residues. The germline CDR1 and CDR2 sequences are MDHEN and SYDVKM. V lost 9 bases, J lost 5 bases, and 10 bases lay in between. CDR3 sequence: CASEDTNEKLFF. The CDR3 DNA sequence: TGTGCCAGTGAGGACACAAATGAAAAACTGTTTTTT.

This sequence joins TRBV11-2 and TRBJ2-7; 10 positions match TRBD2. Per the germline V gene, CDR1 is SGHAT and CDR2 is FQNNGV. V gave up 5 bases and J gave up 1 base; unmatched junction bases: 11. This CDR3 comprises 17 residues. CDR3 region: CASSIAAGGPISYEQYF. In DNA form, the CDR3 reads TGTGCCAGCAGCATTGCAGCGGGAGGGCCCATTTCCTACGAGCAGTACTTC.

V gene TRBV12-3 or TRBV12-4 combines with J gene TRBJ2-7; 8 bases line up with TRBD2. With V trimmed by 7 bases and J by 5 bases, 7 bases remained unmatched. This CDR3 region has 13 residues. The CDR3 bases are TGTGCCAGCACAAGGACTAGCAGGCACGAGCAGTACTTC. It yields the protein CASTRTSRHEQYF.

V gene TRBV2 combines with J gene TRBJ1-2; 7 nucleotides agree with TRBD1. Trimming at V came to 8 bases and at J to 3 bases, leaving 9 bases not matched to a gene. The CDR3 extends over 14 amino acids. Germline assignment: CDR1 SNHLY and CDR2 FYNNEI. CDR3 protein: CASFKGAPDYGYTF. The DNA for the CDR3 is TGTGCCAGCTTTAAGGGGGCGCCTGACTATGGCTACACCTTC.

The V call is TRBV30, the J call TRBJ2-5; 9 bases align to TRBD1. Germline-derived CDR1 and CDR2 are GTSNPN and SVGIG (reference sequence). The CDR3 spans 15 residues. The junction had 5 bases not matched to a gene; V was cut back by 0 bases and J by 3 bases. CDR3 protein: CAWSVRRTGEETQYF. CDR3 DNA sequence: TGTGCCTGGAGTGTACGCAGGACAGGGGAAGAGACCCAGTACTTC.

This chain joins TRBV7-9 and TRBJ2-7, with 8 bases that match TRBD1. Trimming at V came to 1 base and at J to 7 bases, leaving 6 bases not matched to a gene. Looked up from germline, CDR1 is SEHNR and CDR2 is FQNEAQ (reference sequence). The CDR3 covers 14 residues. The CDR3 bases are TGTGCCAGCAGCTTAGGACAGGGGCGTGGTGAGCAGTACTTC. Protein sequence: CASSLGQGRGEQYF.

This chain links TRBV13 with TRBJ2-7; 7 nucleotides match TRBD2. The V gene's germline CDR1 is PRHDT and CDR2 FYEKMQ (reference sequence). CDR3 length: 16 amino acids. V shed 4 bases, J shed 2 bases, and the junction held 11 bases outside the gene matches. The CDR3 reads CASSSRGRGSTYEQYV. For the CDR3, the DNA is TGTGCCAGCAGCTCCCGGGGTCGCGGGAGTACCTACGAGCAGTACGTC.

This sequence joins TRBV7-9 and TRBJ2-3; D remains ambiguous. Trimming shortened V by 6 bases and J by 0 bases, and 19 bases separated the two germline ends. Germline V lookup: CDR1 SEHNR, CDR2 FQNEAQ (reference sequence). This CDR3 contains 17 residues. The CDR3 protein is CASRPSLVLPSTDTQYF. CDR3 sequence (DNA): TGTGCCAGCAGACCCTCCTTAGTGCTCCCTAGCACAGATACGCAGTATTTT.

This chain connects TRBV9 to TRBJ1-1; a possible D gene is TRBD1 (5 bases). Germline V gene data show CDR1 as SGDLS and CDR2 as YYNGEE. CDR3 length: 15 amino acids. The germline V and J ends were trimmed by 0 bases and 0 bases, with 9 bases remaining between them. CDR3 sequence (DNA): TGTGCCAGCAGCGTAGGGGTGGACATGAACACTGAAGCTTTCTTT. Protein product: CASSVGVDMNTEAFF.

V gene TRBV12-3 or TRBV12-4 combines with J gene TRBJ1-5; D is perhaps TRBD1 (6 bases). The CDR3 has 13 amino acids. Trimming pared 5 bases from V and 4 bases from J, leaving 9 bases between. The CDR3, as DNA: TGTGCCAGCAGTCGACAGGAAAATCAGCCCCAGCATTTT. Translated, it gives CASSRQENQPQHF.

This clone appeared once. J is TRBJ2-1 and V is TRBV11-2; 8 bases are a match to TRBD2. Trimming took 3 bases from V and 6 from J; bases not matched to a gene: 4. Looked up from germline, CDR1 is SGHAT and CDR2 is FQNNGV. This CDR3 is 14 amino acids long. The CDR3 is CASSLPTSVNEQFF. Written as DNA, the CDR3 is TGTGCCAGCAGCTTGCCGACTAGCGTCAATGAGCAGTTCTTC.

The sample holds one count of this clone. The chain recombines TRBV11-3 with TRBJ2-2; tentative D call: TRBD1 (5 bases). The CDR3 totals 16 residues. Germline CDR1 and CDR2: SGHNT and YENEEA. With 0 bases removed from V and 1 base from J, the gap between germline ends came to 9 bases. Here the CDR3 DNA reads TGTGCCAGCAGCTTAGACCCGACAGAGAACACCGGGGAGCTGTTTTTT. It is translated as CASSLDPTENTGELFF.

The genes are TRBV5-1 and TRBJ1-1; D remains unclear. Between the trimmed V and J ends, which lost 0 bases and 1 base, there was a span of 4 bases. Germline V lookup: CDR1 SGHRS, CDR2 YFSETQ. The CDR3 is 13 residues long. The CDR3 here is CASSLVRNTEAFF. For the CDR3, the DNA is TGCGCCAGCAGCTTGGTTAGGAACACTGAAGCTTTCTTT.

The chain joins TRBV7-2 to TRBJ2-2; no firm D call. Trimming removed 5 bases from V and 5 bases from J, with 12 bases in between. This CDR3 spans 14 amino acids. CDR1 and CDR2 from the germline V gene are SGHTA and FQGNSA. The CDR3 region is CASSPGPGTGELFF. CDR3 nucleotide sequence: TGTGCCAGCAGCCCCGGTCCCGGGACCGGGGAGCTGTTTTTT.

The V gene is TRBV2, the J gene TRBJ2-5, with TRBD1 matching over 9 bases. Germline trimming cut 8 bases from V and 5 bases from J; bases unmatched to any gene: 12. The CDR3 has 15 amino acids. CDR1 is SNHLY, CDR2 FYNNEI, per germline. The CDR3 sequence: CASGQDRGDLETQYF. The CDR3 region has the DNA TGTGCCAGCGGACAGGACAGGGGCGACTTGGAGACCCAGTACTTC.

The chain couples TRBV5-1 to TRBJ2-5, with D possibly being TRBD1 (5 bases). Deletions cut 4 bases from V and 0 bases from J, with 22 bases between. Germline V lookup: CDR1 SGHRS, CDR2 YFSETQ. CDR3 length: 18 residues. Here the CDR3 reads CASSPNTRQGLYQETQYF. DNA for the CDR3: TGCGCCAGCAGCCCCAACACCCGGCAGGGCCTATACCAAGAGACCCAGTACTTC.